This TCR beta chain appears in the sequencing data of a study of PD-1 blockade in classical Hodgkin lymphoma. The CDR3 covers 16 residues. Trimming took 0 bases from V and 9 from J; bases not matched to a gene: 11. In germline, CDR1 is SGHRS, CDR2 YFSETQ. Study-level points and caveats: With CD4+ cells, TCR diversity rose significantly by C4D1, but not with CD8+ cells. As was reported, newly diagnosed patients showed lower baseline TCR diversity than healthy donors did. Complete responders possessed baseline diversity comparable to newly diagnosed patients.

The data were produced by immunoSEQ multiplex PCR, yet TCRdb's version contains in-frame clones alone and is incomplete. The profile shows tens of thousands of clones, over 75% of them singletons. Relapse after autologous stem cell transplantation occurred in every patient, and brentuximab vedotin exposure varied. Patients had relapsed/refractory classical Hodgkin lymphoma with complete response, partial response or progressive disease as best response. This clone has just a few counts. Its antigen is unknown. The sequences come from peripheral blood mononuclear cells (PBMCs), collected at baseline. This sequence was found in a human donor with classical Hodgkin lymphoma. The chain has TRBV5-1 and TRBJ2-1; 8 bases align to TRBD2. The CDR3 spells CASSLVGSGVSSEQFF. Here the CDR3 DNA reads TGCGCCAGCAGCTTGGTAGGTAGCGGGGTAAGCAGTGAGCAGTTCTTC.